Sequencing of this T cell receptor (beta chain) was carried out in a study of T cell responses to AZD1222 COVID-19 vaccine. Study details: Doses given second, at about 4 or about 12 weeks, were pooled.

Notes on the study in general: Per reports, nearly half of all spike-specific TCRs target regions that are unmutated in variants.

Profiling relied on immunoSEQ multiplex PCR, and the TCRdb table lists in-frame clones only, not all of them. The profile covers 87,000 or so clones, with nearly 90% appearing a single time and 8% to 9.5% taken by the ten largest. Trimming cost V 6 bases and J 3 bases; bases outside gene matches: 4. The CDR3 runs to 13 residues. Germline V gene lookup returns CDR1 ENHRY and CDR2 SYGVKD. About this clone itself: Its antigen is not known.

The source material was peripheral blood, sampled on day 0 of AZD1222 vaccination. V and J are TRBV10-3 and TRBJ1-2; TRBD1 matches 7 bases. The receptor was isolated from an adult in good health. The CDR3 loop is CAISRDRDYGYTF. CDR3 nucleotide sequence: TGTGCCATCAGCCGGGACAGAGACTATGGCTACACCTTC.